This T cell receptor beta chain was identified in a study of graft-versus-host responses after intestinal transplantation. Data came from immunoSEQ multiplex PCR; TCRdb stores just in-frame clones and leaves some out. The profile shows some 14,000 clones, roughly 28% of them singletons. J was trimmed by 6 bases and V by 2 bases; bases with no gene match: 8. The V gene's germline CDR1 is SGHAT and CDR2 FQDESV (reference sequence). This CDR3 is built from 16 residues. The sequenced sample was alloreactive CD4+ T cells from a mixed lymphocyte reaction culture, obtained before intestinal transplant. The subset is: CFSE-low proliferating T cells sorted from approximately six-day pre-transplant mixed lymphocyte reaction (GvH or HvG direction). This TCR was sampled from a human patient who received an intestinal transplant. The rearrangement joins TRBV11-1 to TRBJ2-3, with 10 bases identical to TRBD2. The CDR3 coding sequence is TGTGCCAGCAGCTTAAGGCTAGCGGGAGTTTTGGATACGCAGTATTTT. Translated, it gives CASSLRLAGVLDTQYF.